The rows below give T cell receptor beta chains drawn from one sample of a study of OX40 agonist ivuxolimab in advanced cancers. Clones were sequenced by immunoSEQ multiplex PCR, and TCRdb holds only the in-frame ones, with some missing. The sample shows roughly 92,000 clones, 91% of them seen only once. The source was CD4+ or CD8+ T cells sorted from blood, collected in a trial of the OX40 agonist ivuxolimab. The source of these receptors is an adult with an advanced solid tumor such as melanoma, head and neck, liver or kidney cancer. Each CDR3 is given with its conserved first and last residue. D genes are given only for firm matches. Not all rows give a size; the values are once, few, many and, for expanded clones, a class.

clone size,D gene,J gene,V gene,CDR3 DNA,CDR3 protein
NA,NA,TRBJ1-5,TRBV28,TGTGCCAGCAGGCCGGCGGGGGGCCATCAGCCCCAGCATTTT,CASRPAGGHQPQHF
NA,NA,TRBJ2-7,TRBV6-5,TGTGCCAGCAGTTACTCTTACCTGCCAAAGGACGAGCAGTACTTC,CASSYSYLPKDEQYF
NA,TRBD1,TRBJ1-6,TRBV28,TGTGCCAGTTTGAAGGGACAGCTAAATTCACCCCTCCACTTT,CASLKGQLNSPLHF
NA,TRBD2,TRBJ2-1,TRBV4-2,TGTGCCAGCAGCCTCGATAGCGGGAGCTCCTACAATGAGCAGTTCTTC,CASSLDSGSSYNEQFF
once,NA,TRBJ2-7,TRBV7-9,TGTGCCAGCAGCTTAGCTCCTTTCTCCTACGAGCAGTACTTC,CASSLAPFSYEQYF
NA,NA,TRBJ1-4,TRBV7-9,TGTGCCAGCAGCACCACACGAAAACCTAATGAAAAACTGTTTTTT,CASSTTRKPNEKLFF
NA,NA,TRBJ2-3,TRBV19,TGTGCCAGTAGTATGGAACTGTCCACAGATACGCAGTATTTT,CASSMELSTDTQYF
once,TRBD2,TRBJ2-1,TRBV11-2,TGTGCCAGCAGCCTAGGACTAGCGGGAGGGATCTACAATGAGCAGTTCTTC,CASSLGLAGGIYNEQFF
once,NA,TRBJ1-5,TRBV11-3,TGTGCCAGCAGCTTAGATCCCGTACAGCCCCAGCATTTT,CASSLDPVQPQHF
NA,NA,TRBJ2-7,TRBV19,TGTGCCAGTAGTATCGGACTCTCCACCTACGAGCAGTACTTC,CASSIGLSTYEQYF
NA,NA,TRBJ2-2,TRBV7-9,TGTGCCAGCAGCTTCGACCTTCTCACCGGGGAGCTGTTTTTT,CASSFDLLTGELFF
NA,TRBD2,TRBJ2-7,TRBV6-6,TGTGCCAGCAGTTACGGGCAGCGGGAGGGCGGTTACGAGCAGTACTTC,CASSYGQREGGYEQYF
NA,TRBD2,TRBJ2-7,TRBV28,TGTGCCAGCAGTTTTACGACTAGCGGTCGGAGCATTACCCTTTACGAGCAGTACTTC,CASSFTTSGRSITLYEQYF
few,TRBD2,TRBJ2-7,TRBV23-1,TGCGCCAGCAGCCGGAAGCGGGAGGGAGGCGAGCAGTACTTC,CASSRKREGGEQYF
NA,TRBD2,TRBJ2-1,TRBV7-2,TGTGCCAGCAGCTTAGTCTCTAGCGGGAGGGCCCAGTTCTTC,CASSLVSSGRAQFF
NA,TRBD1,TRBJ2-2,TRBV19,TGTGCCAGTGCGCCACAGGGGACCGGGGAGCTGTTTTTT,CASAPQGTGELFF
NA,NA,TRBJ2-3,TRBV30,TGTGCCTGGAACCAACGGGCTCCGGATACGCAGTATTTT,CAWNQRAPDTQYF
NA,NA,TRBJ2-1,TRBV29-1,TGCAGCGGGGGAGAGGGCGGGACAACCTACAATGAGCAGTTCTTC,CSGGEGGTTYNEQFF
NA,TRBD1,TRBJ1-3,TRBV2,TGTGCCAGCAGCAACAACAGGGGTGGAAACACCATATATTTT,CASSNNRGGNTIYF
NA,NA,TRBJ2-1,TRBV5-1,TGCGCCAGCAGCTTGATTCCCAAATCCTACAATGAGCAGTTCTTC,CASSLIPKSYNEQFF
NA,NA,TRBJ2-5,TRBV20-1,TGCAGTGCTAGGGTTCTGGTGACCCAGTACTTC,CSARVLVTQYF
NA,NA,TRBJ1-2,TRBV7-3,TGTGCCAGCAGCTTAACGTTTAGGAGTCCGGACTATGGCTACACCTTC,CASSLTFRSPDYGYTF
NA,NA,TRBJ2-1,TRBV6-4,TGTGCCAGCAGTGACTCCTTTATTCTCCGCGGGGAAGTCAATGAGCAGTTCTTC,CASSDSFILRGEVNEQFF
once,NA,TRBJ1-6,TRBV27,TGTGCCAGCAGACCGATCCTTAGGGGTTCACCCCTCCACTTT,CASRPILRGSPLHF
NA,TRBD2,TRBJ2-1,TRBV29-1,TGCAGCGTCGTTATTGCGGGGACTAGCCGGGCCTACAATGAGCAGTTCTTC,CSVVIAGTSRAYNEQFF
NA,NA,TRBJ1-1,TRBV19,TGTGCCAGTTACGGAGTCATGAACACTGAAGCTTTCTTT,CASYGVMNTEAFF
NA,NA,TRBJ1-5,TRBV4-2,TGTGCCAGCAGCCAAGATCATAGTCAAGGCAATCAGCCCCAGCATTTT,CASSQDHSQGNQPQHF
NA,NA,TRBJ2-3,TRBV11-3,TGTGCCAGCAGCTTAGATAGTAGCGGCACAGATACGCAGTATTTT,CASSLDSSGTDTQYF
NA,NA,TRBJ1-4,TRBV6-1,TGTGCCAGCAGTGAAGATCCAGGGGTGGCAACTAATGAAAAACTGTTTTTT,CASSEDPGVATNEKLFF
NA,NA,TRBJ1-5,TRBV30,TGTGCCTGGAGTGTGGGGGGGCAGCCCCAGCATTTT,CAWSVGGQPQHF
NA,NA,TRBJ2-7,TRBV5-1,TGCGCCAGCAGCTTGGCCCTCCAGGGCCACGAGCAGTACTTC,CASSLALQGHEQYF
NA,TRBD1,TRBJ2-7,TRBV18,TGTGCCAGCTCACCCCGGGGACAGACTTCTTACGAGCAGTACTTC,CASSPRGQTSYEQYF
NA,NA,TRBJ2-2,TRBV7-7,TGTGCTAGCAGCTTTGGCCCCACCGCCGGGGAGCTGTTTTTT,CASSFGPTAGELFF
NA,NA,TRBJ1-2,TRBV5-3,TGTGCCAGCAGCTCGACAGGAGCCTATGGCTACACCTTC,CASSSTGAYGYTF
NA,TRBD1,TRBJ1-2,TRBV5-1,TGCGCCAGCAGCACCGGACAGGGGGAGAGGTATGGCTACACCTTC,CASSTGQGERYGYTF
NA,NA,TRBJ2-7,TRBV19,TGTGCCAGTAGTATATCGGCAGAACACTACGAGCAGTACTTC,CASSISAEHYEQYF
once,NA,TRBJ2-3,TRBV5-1,TGCGCCAGCAGCTTGGGGCTAGCGTCAGATACGCAGTATTTT,CASSLGLASDTQYF
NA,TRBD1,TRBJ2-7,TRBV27,TGTGCCAGCAGCCCTCTAACAGGACAGGTCCACGAGCAGTACTTC,CASSPLTGQVHEQYF
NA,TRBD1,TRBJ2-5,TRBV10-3,TGTGCCATGAAACAGGGGTCGGGGGAGACCCAGTACTTC,CAMKQGSGETQYF
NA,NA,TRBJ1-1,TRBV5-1,TGCGCCAGCAGCTTGGGTAACCAGGGGCGAACTGAAGCTTTCTTT,CASSLGNQGRTEAFF
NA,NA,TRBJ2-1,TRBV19,TGTGCCAGTAGTATAGGGCGGGGCATCTACAATGAGCAGTTCTTC,CASSIGRGIYNEQFF
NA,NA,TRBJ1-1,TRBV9,TGTGCCAGCAGCGTAGATCCACAAACGGACACTGAAGCTTTCTTT,CASSVDPQTDTEAFF